This entry lists 21 T cell receptor beta chains sequenced from one sample in a study of cytomegalovirus exposure and HLA in healthy donors. The PCR was carried out with 60 Vbeta primers and 13 Jbeta primers. Some clones are missing from TCRdb's copy, which holds only in-frame ones; the method was immunoSEQ multiplex PCR. The repertoire holds under 200,000 clones, with 84% as singletons. The sequencing sample was made of PBMCs. Receptor source: a man aged 25-45 years in good health and CMV-seronegative.

The CDR3 loop reads CASSPYDRMAGYTF. The CDR3 bases are TGTGCCAGCTCACCTTACGACAGGATGGCTGGCTACACCTTC. This chain joins TRBV18 and TRBJ1-2; D is possibly TRBD1 (6 bases). V lost 3 bases and J lost 7, with 15 bases in between. Germline lookup yields CDR1 KGHSH and CDR2 LQKENI. This CDR3 spans 14 amino acids.

This clone came up a few times. The rearrangement uses TRBV5-1 and TRBJ2-1, with a possible D match to TRBD1 (5 bases). Trimming cost V 2 bases and J 10 bases, with 16 bases left between them. The CDR3 runs to 14 residues. CDR1 is SGHRS, CDR2 YFSETQ, per germline. The CDR3 region has the DNA TGCGCCAGCAGCTTTCAGCAGGGATTTAACGAGCAGTTCTTC. This encodes CASSFQQGFNEQFF.

The chain employs TRBV13 and TRBJ1-6; D uncertain. V was cut by 6 bases and J by 6 bases, with 18 bases left in between. The CDR3 runs to 16 residues. Per the germline V gene, CDR1 is PRHDT and CDR2 is FYEKMQ (reference sequence). CDR3 sequence (DNA): TGTGCCAGCAGTCTACCGGGGTCCAGAATTAATTCACCCCTCCACTTT. It encodes CASSLPGSRINSPLHF.

This rearrangement joins TRBV30 to TRBJ2-5, with 11 bases fitting TRBD1. The CDR3 has 15 residues. V lost 1 base to trimming and J lost 5 bases; unmatched junction nucleotides: 6. Looked up from germline, CDR1 is GTSNPN and CDR2 is SVGIG (reference sequence). CDR3 nucleotides: TGTGCCTGGAGTGGGGACAGGGGGGATTATGAGACCCAGTACTTC. Its protein product is CAWSGDRGDYETQYF.

The J gene is TRBJ2-1, the V gene TRBV4-2; 7 bases align to TRBD2. J was trimmed by 5 bases and V by 0 bases; bases with no gene match: 7. This CDR3 region has 16 residues. Germline CDR1 reads LGHNA; CDR2 reads YNFKEQ. DNA for the CDR3: TGTGCCAGCAGCCAAGATTTGGGGGAGGGTAACAATGAGCAGTTCTTC. Protein: CASSQDLGEGNNEQFF.

This clone was recorded once. This chain links TRBV18 with TRBJ1-5; 8 nucleotides line up with TRBD1. Germline CDR1 is KGHSH and CDR2 is LQKENI. Trimming cost V 5 bases and J 5 bases; bases outside gene matches: 8. The CDR3 spans 15 residues. Written as DNA, the CDR3 is TGTGCCAGCTCATCGATTTACAGGGGGGATCAGCCCCAGCATTTT. Amino acid sequence: CASSSIYRGDQPQHF. Full variable domain (remainder filled in from reference TRBV18 and TRBJ1-5): NAGVMQNPRHLVRRRGQEARLRCSPMKGHSHVYWYRQLPEEGLKFMVYLQKENIIDESGMPKERFSAEFPKEGPSILRIQQVVRGDSAAYFCASSSIYRGDQPQHFGDGTRLSIL.

With regard to this clone: Other DNA sequences in the same sample also yield this CDR3. The J gene is TRBJ1-1, the V gene TRBV18, with no clear D. V was clipped by 2 bases and J by 0 bases, with 13 bases between them. This CDR3 spans 16 amino acids. In germline, CDR1 is KGHSH, CDR2 LQKENI. This CDR3 reads CASSPTRTGMNTEAFF. CDR3 DNA sequence: TGTGCCAGCTCACCAACAAGGACGGGAATGAACACTGAAGCTTTCTTT.

The V and J genes are TRBV19 and TRBJ1-1; 8 bases map to TRBD1. Losses at the gene ends were 3 bases for V and 0 bases for J; bases not matched to a gene: 9. In germline, CDR1 is LNHDA, CDR2 SQIVND (reference sequence). This CDR3 region has 17 residues. CDR3: CASSIGPGQGLNTEAFF. The DNA for the CDR3 is TGTGCCAGTAGTATTGGTCCCGGACAGGGTCTGAACACTGAAGCTTTCTTT.

The chain has TRBV28 and TRBJ1-2; 11 positions match TRBD1. The CDR3 has 14 residues. Germline V CDR1 and CDR2: MDHEN, SYDVKM. V trimming: 2 bases; J trimming: 4 bases; junction bases outside the gene matches: 0. In DNA form, the CDR3 reads TGTGCCAGCAGTTTAGGGACAGGGGGCTATGGCTACACCTTC. Amino acid sequence: CASSLGTGGYGYTF.

This chain connects TRBV18 to TRBJ2-7; 11 bases agree with TRBD1. V lost 4 bases, J lost 1 base, and 15 bases stayed unmatched. CDR3 size: 19 residues. Per germline, CDR1 KGHSH and CDR2 LQKENI. The CDR3 here is CASSRWTGGDGSGSYEQYF. The CDR3 coding sequence is TGTGCCAGCTCACGTTGGACAGGGGGCGATGGTAGTGGATCCTACGAGCAGTACTTC.

This rearrangement joins TRBV5-6 to TRBJ1-2, with D perhaps matching TRBD1 (5 bases). CDR1 SGHDT and CDR2 YYEEEE come from the germline V gene. The CDR3 runs to 14 residues. V lost 0 bases, J lost 2 bases, and 8 bases lay in between. CDR3 bases: TGTGCCAGCAGCTTGGACAGGATAAACTATGGCTACACCTTC. It codes for CASSLDRINYGYTF.

The chain employs TRBV2 and TRBJ1-4; 10 nucleotides match TRBD1. The CDR3 consists of 14 residues. V was pared by 4 bases and J by 9 bases, with 5 bases of the junction left unmatched. Looked up from germline, CDR1 is SNHLY and CDR2 is FYNNEI. CDR3 residues: CASSGDRGSKKLFF. CDR3 DNA: TGTGCCAGCAGTGGGGACAGGGGTTCGAAAAAACTGTTTTTT.

This chain joins TRBV19 and TRBJ1-5; 10 bases are a match to TRBD1. Germline V gene data show CDR1 as LNHDA and CDR2 as SQIVND (reference sequence). After removal of 8 bases from V and 2 bases from J, the junction contained 12 bases not matched to a gene. CDR3 length: 17 residues. The CDR3 loop is CASEGDRGRLGNQPQHF. As DNA, the CDR3 is TGTGCCAGTGAAGGAGACAGGGGGCGCTTAGGCAATCAGCCCCAGCATTTT.

The sample holds a few counts of this clone. The chain is built from TRBV5-6 and TRBJ2-4, with D perhaps TRBD1 (7 bases). V shed 3 bases and J shed 6 bases, with 16 bases lying between them. Germline-derived CDR1 and CDR2 are SGHDT and YYEEEE. This CDR3 comprises 15 residues. This chain's CDR3 is CASSWGDSARNIQYF. As DNA, the CDR3 is TGTGCCAGCAGCTGGGGGGACAGCGCAAGAAACATTCAGTACTTC.

The chain couples TRBV6-5 to TRBJ1-2; unclear D gene. The CDR3 is 13 residues long. CDR1 is MNHEY, CDR2 SVGAGI, per germline. V lost 0 bases and J 4 bases, leaving 6 bases between the germline ends. The CDR3 bases are TGTGCCAGCAGTTACTCGAGGGCCTATGGCTACACCTTC. Protein sequence: CASSYSRAYGYTF.

The CDR3 region has the DNA TGTGCCAGTAGTATGGGACAGGGGGCAGAGACCCAGTACTTC. Protein product: CASSMGQGAETQYF. The chain is built from TRBV19 and TRBJ2-5; 12 positions match TRBD1. The ends lost 3 bases at V and 4 bases at J; junction bases unmatched: 0. Germline assignment: CDR1 LNHDA and CDR2 SQIVND (reference sequence). CDR3 size: 14 residues.

This clone was seen only once. The chain couples TRBV7-8 to TRBJ2-1; no reliable D call. CDR3 size: 14 residues. V shed 1 base and J shed 4 bases, with 8 bases lying between them. Germline V gene lookup returns CDR1 SGHVS and CDR2 FQNEAQ. This CDR3 reads CASSLGPDYNEQFF. The CDR3 DNA reads TGTGCCAGCAGCTTAGGTCCAGATTACAATGAGCAGTTCTTC.

This clone was seen only a few times. CDR3 sequence reads: CASSQEQDRGLGELFF. CDR3 bases: TGCGCCAGCAGCCAAGAGCAGGACAGGGGGCTTGGGGAGCTGTTTTTT. The rearrangement joins TRBV4-3 to TRBJ2-2; the match to TRBD1 covers 11 bases. CDR3 length equals 16 residues. V dropped 0 bases and J dropped 8; count of bases not matched to a gene: 5. Germline V gene data show CDR1 as LGHNA and CDR2 as YSLEER.

The chain couples TRBV2 to TRBJ2-3; TRBD1 matches 8 bases. The CDR3 has 15 amino acids. CDR1 is SNHLY and CDR2 is FYNNEI in the germline V gene. V was pared by 2 bases and J by 2 bases, with 3 bases of the junction left unmatched. The CDR3 sequence is CASSESRGLTDTQYF. Written as DNA, the CDR3 is TGTGCCAGCAGTGAATCCAGGGGGCTCACAGATACGCAGTATTTT.

The chain has TRBV7-2 and TRBJ2-7; 10 nucleotides line up with TRBD2. Looked up from germline, CDR1 is SGHTA and CDR2 is FQGNSA. The CDR3 is 13 amino acids. The junction had 3 bases not matched to a gene; V was cut back by 7 bases and J by 3 bases. The CDR3 coding sequence is TGTGCCAGCATGAGCGGGGGGGGCTACGAGCAGTACTTC. It is translated as CASMSGGGYEQYF.

The chain is built from TRBV11-2 and TRBJ1-4; D gene uncertain. The CDR3 consists of 14 residues. The V gene's germline CDR1 is SGHAT and CDR2 FQNNGV. The V end lost 5 bases, the J end lost 8 bases, and 15 bases lay between the germline ends. The CDR3 spells CASSLRGNGEKLFF. CDR3 bases: TGTGCCAGCAGCCTTCGGGGTAACGGGGAAAAACTGTTTTTT.